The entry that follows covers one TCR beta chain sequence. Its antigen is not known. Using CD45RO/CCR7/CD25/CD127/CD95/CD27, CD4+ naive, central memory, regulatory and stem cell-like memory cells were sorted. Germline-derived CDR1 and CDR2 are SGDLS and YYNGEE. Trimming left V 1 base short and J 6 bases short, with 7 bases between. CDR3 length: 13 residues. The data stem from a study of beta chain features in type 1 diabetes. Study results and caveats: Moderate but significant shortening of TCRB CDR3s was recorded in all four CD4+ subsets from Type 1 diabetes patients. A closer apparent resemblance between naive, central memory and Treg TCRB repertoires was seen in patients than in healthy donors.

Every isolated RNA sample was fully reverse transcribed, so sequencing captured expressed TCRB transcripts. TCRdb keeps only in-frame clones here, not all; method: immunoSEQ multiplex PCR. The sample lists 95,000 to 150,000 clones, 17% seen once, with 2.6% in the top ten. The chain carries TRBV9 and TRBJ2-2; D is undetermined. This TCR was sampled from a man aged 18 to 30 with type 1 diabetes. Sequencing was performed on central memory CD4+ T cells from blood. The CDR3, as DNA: TGTGCCAGCAGCGTATCCCGCGCCGGGGAGCTGTTTTTT. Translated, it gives CASSVSRAGELFF.